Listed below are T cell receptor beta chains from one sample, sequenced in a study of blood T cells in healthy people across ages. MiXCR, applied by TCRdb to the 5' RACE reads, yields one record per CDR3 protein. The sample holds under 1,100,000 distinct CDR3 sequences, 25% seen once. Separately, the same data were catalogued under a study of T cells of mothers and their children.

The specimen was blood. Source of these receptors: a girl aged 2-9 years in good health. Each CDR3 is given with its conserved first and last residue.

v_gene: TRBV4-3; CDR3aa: CASSQRTRTYEQYF
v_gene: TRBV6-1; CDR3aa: CASTGQDFDQPQHF
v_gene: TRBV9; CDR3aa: CASSSLAGGPTTDTQYF
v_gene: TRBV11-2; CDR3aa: CASSSLRRSYGYTF
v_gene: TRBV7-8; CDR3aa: CASSLTALAPKETQYF
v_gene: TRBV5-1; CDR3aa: CASSFGGQGSTEAFF
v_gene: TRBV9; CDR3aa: CASSVTWTGGGGYTF
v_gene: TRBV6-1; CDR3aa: CASTLRGDLLGTYEQYF
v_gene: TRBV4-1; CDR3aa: CASSQSEEGQETQYF
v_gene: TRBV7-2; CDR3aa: CASSVNSGQGGYEQYF
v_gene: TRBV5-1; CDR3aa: CASSSDRGGMNTEAFF
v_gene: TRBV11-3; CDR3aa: CASSSDSAYEQYF
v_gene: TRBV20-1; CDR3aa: CSARARVGRTGANVLTF
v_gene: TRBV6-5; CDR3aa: CASTERVGETQYF
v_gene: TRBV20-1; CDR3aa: CSARRGLGSYEQYF
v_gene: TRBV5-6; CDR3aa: CASSLAGYNGQFF
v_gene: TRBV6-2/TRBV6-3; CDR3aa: CASRHRDETEAFF
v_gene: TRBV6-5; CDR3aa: CASGRGTSGSNEQFF
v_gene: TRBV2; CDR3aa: CASSDLRPVIGLYEQYF
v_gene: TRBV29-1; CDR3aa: CSVSYLGVFTDTQYF
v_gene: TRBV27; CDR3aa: CASSLWGSNYYEQYF
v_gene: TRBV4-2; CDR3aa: CASSQEDRLSGGPNEQFF
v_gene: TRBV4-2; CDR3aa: CASSQDADNTDGFQETQYF
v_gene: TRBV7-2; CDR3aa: CASSLALFQKNIQYF
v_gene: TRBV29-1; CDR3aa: CSVQGQGGPNTEAFF
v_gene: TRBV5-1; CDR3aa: CASSRRDEFLNTEAFF
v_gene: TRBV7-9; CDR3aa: CASRKGLGSTDTQYF
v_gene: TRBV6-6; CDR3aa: CASSYVRQQHEQYF
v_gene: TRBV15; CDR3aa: CATSRDGPREKLFF
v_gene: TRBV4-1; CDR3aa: CASTRLGLGEQFF
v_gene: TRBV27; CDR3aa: CASSPWDRGLGEQFF
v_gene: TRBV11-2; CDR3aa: CASSLEVSGDGYTF
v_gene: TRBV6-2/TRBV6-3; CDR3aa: CASSYHPEGQTQYF
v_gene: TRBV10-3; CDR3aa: CAISAQGNEQFF
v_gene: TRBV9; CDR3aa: CASSERTGEGWETQYF
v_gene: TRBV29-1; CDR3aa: CSVDRGPNYGYTF
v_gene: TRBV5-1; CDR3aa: CASGISADDQETQYF
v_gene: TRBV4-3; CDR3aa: CASSQDRAGDTDTQYF
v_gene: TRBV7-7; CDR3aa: CASSVSGNQFSEQFF
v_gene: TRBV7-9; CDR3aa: CASSLGWGYTF
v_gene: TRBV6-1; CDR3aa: CASSGTPPFETSGSSDTQYF
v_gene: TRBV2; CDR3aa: CASEAGVTRNNEQFF
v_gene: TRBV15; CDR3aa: CATSSITRTSGSPYEQYF
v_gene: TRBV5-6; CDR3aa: CASSLSPPKGSTYEQYF
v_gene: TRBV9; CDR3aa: CASSSSSGGVNTEAFF
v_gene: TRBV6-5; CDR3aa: CASSYSKGQNIQYF
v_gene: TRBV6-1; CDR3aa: CASSGWFQVFGQGEQFF
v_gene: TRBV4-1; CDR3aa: CASSQDSGGGSGELFF
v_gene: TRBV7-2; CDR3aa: CASSARTTGSSYEQYF
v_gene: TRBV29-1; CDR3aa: CSVEFPRAFF
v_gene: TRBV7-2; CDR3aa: CASSFRAQETQYF
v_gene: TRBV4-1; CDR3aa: CASSREVRASGFYNEQFF
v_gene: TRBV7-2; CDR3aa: CASSLGSPGQGYYEQYF